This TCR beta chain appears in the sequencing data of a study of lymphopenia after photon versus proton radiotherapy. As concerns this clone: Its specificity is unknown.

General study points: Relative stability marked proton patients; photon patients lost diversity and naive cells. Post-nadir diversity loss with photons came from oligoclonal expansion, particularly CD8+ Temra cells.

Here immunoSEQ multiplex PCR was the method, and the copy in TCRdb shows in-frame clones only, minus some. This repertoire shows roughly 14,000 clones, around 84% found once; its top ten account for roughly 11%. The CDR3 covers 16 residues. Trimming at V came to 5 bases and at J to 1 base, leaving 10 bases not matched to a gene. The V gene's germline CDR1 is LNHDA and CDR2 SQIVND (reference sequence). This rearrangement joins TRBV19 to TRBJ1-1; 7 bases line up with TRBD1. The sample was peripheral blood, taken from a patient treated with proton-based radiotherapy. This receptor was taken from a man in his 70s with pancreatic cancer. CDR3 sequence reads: CASSSQGRTGNTEAFF. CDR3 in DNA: TGTGCCAGTAGTTCTCAAGGTCGGACAGGGAACACTGAAGCTTTCTTT.